This T cell receptor beta chain is from a study of cytomegalovirus exposure and HLA in healthy donors. The study's findings and limits: Cytomegalovirus status was reportedly diagnosed by the classifier with high sensitivity and specificity. Another analysis was done later, and it associated 16,951 TCR beta sequences with HLA alleles at 0.05 false discovery rate.

These donors, healthy bone marrow donors, were studied. Donors sampled were nominally healthy, though unrecorded immune exposures were likely. This CDR3 is 13 amino acids long. Germline V gene sequence: CDR1 SGHVS, CDR2 FNYEAQ. V gave up 5 bases and J gave up 7 bases; unmatched junction bases: 5. For this clone: As yet, its antigen is unknown.

PCR employed 60 Vbeta and 13 Jbeta primers. This table comes from immunoSEQ multiplex PCR, and its TCRdb copy is limited to in-frame clones, with some not included. The sample holds roughly 120,000 clones, about 73% seen once. The receptor was isolated from a woman between 45 and 65 years old in good health and CMV-seropositive. Sequences were obtained from PBMCs. J is TRBJ2-1 and V is TRBV7-6, with 7 bases fitting TRBD2. The CDR3 nucleotides read TGTGCCAGCAGCCAAAGCGGGGTTAATGAGCAGTTCTTC. Translated, it gives CASSQSGVNEQFF.